Listed here are 30 T cell receptor beta chains from one sample, sequenced in a study of T cell clonality in common variable immunodeficiency. Only in-frame clones appear in the TCRdb table, and some are missing; sequencing was by immunoSEQ multiplex PCR. The sample yields approximately 64,000 clones, without any singletons. The sequencing input was peripheral blood mononuclear cells. These TCRs come from a person aged 18 to 75 in good health.

This clone was seen ten or more times. The read terminates 3 residues before the CDR3 end, so the remaining end is supplied by the germline J gene. The J gene is TRBJ1-2, the V gene TRBV6-1; D call uncertain. Per the germline V gene, CDR1 is MNHNS and CDR2 is SASEGT. The CDR3 is 13 amino acids. The CDR3 DNA, read in part, is TGTGCCAGCAGTGAAGCTCCGAGGGTCGGC. Translating it yields CASSEAPRVG. The full CDR3 reads CASSEAPRVGYTF.

In its sample, this clone was seen many times. The read ends 3 residues early relative to the CDR3; the germline J gene fills the gap. This chain connects TRBV2 to TRBJ2-1, with 8 bases lining up with TRBD1. This CDR3 has 16 residues. Germline lookup yields CDR1 SNHLY and CDR2 FYNNEI. V shed 0 bases and J 9 bases; nucleotides not matched to a gene: 10. The CDR3: CASSEATVRQGSEQFF. CDR3 DNA, as far as it was read: TGTGCCAGCAGTGAAGCTACAGTCAGACAGGGGTCTGAG.

In its sample, this clone was seen many times. The CDR3 end is not reached by the read, which stops 3 residues before it; the germline J gene fills it in. The genes are TRBV20-1 and TRBJ1-1, with 8 bases that match TRBD1. Germline trimming cut 3 bases from V and 1 base from J; bases unmatched to any gene: 4. Per the germline V gene, CDR1 is DFQATT and CDR2 is SNEGSKA (reference sequence). The CDR3 covers 14 residues. CDR3 DNA, as far as it was read: TGCAGTGCTAGCACAGGGGGAAGGAACACTGAA. It codes for CSASTGGRNTE. The entire CDR3 reads CSASTGGRNTEAFF.

This clone was detected many times. The CDR3 end lies 3 residues beyond the end of the read and is filled in from the germline J gene. The chain carries TRBV12-3 or TRBV12-4 and TRBJ2-3, with D perhaps TRBD2 (6 bases). There are 13 residues in the CDR3. CDR3 sequence: CASSLRGEGTQYF. CDR3 DNA, as far as it was read: TGTGCCAGCAGTTTGCGGGGTGAGGGGACG.

This clone came up many times. This CDR3 is CSARDSRGGTDEQFF. CDR3 DNA, as far as it was read: TGCAGTGCTAGAGATTCCAGGGGAGGAACGGATGAG. This chain links TRBV20-1 with TRBJ2-1, with D perhaps being TRBD1 or TRBD2 (6 bases each). Read coverage stops 3 residues before the CDR3 terminus; the germline J gene supplies the remainder. This CDR3 spans 15 amino acids. Germline V gene data show CDR1 as DFQATT and CDR2 as SNEGSKA (reference sequence). Trimming removed 0 bases at V and 8 bases at J, with 17 bases between.

In its sample, this clone was seen many times. The CDR3 end falls 3 residues outside the read, so it is completed with the germline J gene. J is TRBJ2-6 and V is TRBV7-3, with 9 bases matching TRBD1. The CDR3 is 16 residues long. Losses at the gene ends were 8 bases for V and 4 bases for J; bases not matched to a gene: 9. The germline V gene encodes CDR1 SGHTA and CDR2 FQGTGA. CDR3 amino acids: CASSGDREAGANVLTF. Incomplete CDR3 DNA: TGTGCCAGCTCTGGGGACAGGGAGGCCGGGGCCAACGTC.

This clone was seen many times. The CDR3 end falls 3 residues outside the read, so it is completed with the germline J gene. The rearrangement uses TRBV13 and TRBJ2-1; TRBD1 matches 7 bases. The germline gives CDR1 PRHDT, CDR2 FYEKMQ (reference sequence). J lost 0 bases, V lost 5 bases, and 7 bases had no gene match. The CDR3 totals 16 residues. CDR3 sequence reads: CASSVPRDSSYNEQFF. CDR3 bases read: TGTGCCAGCAGCGTCCCCAGGGACAGCTCCTACAATGAG.

This clone came up many times. Read sequence stops 3 residues before the CDR3 end, and the germline J gene provides the missing end. The J gene is TRBJ2-3, the V gene TRBV5-1; D is unclear. Germline assignment: CDR1 SGHRS and CDR2 YFSETQ. The CDR3 loop spans 14 amino acids. V was shortened by 2 bases and J by 6 bases, with 13 bases between the two germline ends. The CDR3 sequence is CASSLSAAADTQYF. CDR3 DNA (partial): TGCGCCAGCAGCTTATCGGCCGCAGCGGATACG.

There are many counts of this clone. The CDR3 goes on 3 residues after the read ends, and that part is filled in from the germline J gene. This chain uses TRBV19 with TRBJ2-1, with D perhaps matching TRBD1 (6 bases). CDR3 length: 14 amino acids. V was clipped by 5 bases and J by 4 bases, with 12 bases between them. CDR1 LNHDA and CDR2 SQIVND come from the germline V gene (reference sequence). CDR3 region: CASSDYRAYNEQFF. The sequenced part of the CDR3 DNA is TGTGCCAGTAGTGACTACAGGGCTTACAATGAG.

The table lists this clone with many counts. Read data end 3 residues before the CDR3 end; the end is taken from the germline J gene. This chain connects TRBV7-3 to TRBJ1-1; D possibly corresponds to TRBD1 (5 bases). V lost 5 bases and J lost 0, with 7 bases in between. Germline loops: CDR1 SGHTA, CDR2 FQGTGA. CDR3 size: 13 residues. CDR3 in amino acids: CASSRQMNTEAFF. The DNA read from the CDR3 is TGTGCCAGCAGCAGACAGATGAACACTGAA.

This clone has ten or more counts. The read is 3 residues too short to cover the CDR3 end, so that end is filled in from the germline J gene. This chain uses TRBV10-2 with TRBJ2-3; D ambiguous. Looked up from germline, CDR1 is WSHSY and CDR2 is SAAADI. CDR3 length: 14 amino acids. V dropped 2 bases and J dropped 1 base, with 7 bases sitting between them. The CDR3 spells CASSENLRTDTQYF. The CDR3 bases that were read are TGCGCCAGCAGTGAGAACTTACGCACAGATACG.

Many counts were recorded for this clone. Read data end 3 residues before the CDR3 end; the end is taken from the germline J gene. This chain uses TRBV6-2 or TRBV6-3 with TRBJ2-7; D might be TRBD2 (6 bases). Germline values: CDR1 MNHEY, CDR2 SVGEGT. The CDR3 sequence is 12 residues long. The V end lost 9 bases, the J end lost 3 bases, and 12 bases lay between the germline ends. The CDR3 protein is CASWRASYEQYF. CDR3 DNA (partial): TGTGCCAGTTGGAGGGCCAGCTACGAG.

This clone turned up a few times. With the read ending 3 residues before the CDR3 end, the germline J gene is used to fill in that end. The chain is built from TRBV25-1 and TRBJ1-2, with D possibly being TRBD1 (6 bases). The germline V gene has CDR1 MGHDK and CDR2 SYGVNS. V shed 7 bases and J shed 6 bases, with 21 bases lying between them. This CDR3 spans 15 amino acids. CDR3: CASKKVQGRLDGYTF. The DNA read from the CDR3 is TGTGCCAGCAAAAAAGTACAGGGTAGGCTTGATGGC.

This clone was seen at least ten times. The read finishes 3 residues shy of the CDR3 end, and the germline J gene is used to complete it. The V call is TRBV20-1, the J call TRBJ2-7; 8 nucleotides match TRBD2. CDR3 length: 16 amino acids. Looked up from germline, CDR1 is DFQATT and CDR2 is SNEGSKA (reference sequence). Losses at the gene ends were 0 bases for V and 0 bases for J; bases not matched to a gene: 7. The CDR3 DNA, read in part, is TGCAGTGCTAGAGATCTCGACAGCGGGAGCTCCTACGAG. The encoded protein is CSARDLDSGSSYE. The CDR3 in its entirety is CSARDLDSGSSYEQYF.

Many counts were recorded for this clone. Incomplete CDR3 DNA: TGCGCCAGCCCAACCTATCACCCCCCCTACAATGAG. This gives the protein CASPTYHPPYNE. The full CDR3 protein reads CASPTYHPPYNEQFF. The J gene is TRBJ2-1, the V gene TRBV5-1; no definite D call. Sequencing ends 3 residues short of the CDR3 end; the germline J gene provides the rest. CDR1 SGHRS and CDR2 YFSETQ come from the germline V gene. This CDR3 has 15 amino acids. Trimming pared 7 bases from V and 2 bases from J, leaving 16 bases between.

This clone was recorded many times. The CDR3 end falls 3 residues outside the read, so it is completed with the germline J gene. The chain links TRBV6-4 to TRBJ2-2; possible D gene TRBD1, 6 bases. CDR1 MRHNA and CDR2 SNTAGT come from the germline V gene. The CDR3 spans 13 residues. With 4 bases removed from V and 3 bases from J, the gap between germline ends came to 6 bases. The chain's CDR3 is CASSAGDTGELFF. CDR3 bases read: TGTGCCAGCAGTGCAGGGGACACCGGGGAG.

This clone was detected many times. From the germline J gene comes the end of the CDR3, since the read stops 3 residues before it. This chain joins TRBV13 and TRBJ2-7; 9 bases fit TRBD2. Germline trimming cut 5 bases from V and 4 bases from J; bases unmatched to any gene: 3. Per the germline V gene, CDR1 is PRHDT and CDR2 is FYEKMQ (reference sequence). CDR3 length: 13 amino acids. This CDR3 reads CASSHLAGYEQYF. The sequenced CDR3 bases are TGTGCCAGCAGCCACCTAGCGGGGTACGAG.

In this sample, this clone turned up many times. Read coverage stops 3 residues before the CDR3 terminus; the germline J gene supplies the remainder. The V and J genes are TRBV20-1 and TRBJ2-5; 8 nucleotides match TRBD2. Germline-derived CDR1 and CDR2 are DFQATT and SNEGSKA (reference sequence). J lost 7 bases, V lost 2 bases, and 6 bases had no gene match. There are 13 residues in the CDR3. The CDR3 bases that were read are TGCAGTGCTAGAACGGGAGGGCGGGGGACC. Translating it yields CSARTGGRGT. The CDR3 reads in full as CSARTGGRGTQYF.

This clone was recorded many times. The sequenced fragment ends 3 residues before the CDR3 boundary, so the rest is inferred from the germline J gene. V gene TRBV5-1 combines with J gene TRBJ2-3, with TRBD1 as a possible D gene (6 bases). Per germline, CDR1 SGHRS and CDR2 YFSETQ. Trimming left V 0 bases short and J 4 bases short, with 9 bases between. The CDR3 covers 14 residues. The CDR3 DNA, read in part, is TGCGCCAGCAGCTTGGGGGACACCGCAGATACG. Residues: CASSLGDTADT. The whole CDR3 region reads CASSLGDTADTQYF.

This clone appeared many times. Read coverage stops 3 residues before the CDR3 terminus; the germline J gene supplies the remainder. The chain combines TRBV4-2 with TRBJ2-1; 13 bases agree with TRBD2. The CDR3 extends over 18 amino acids. In germline, CDR1 is LGHNA, CDR2 YNFKEQ. J lost 2 bases, V lost 4 bases, and 8 bases had no gene match. The CDR3 DNA, read in part, is TGTGCCAGCAGCCGCGGACTAGCGGGGGTGATCGCCTACAATGAG. It codes for CASSRGLAGVIAYNE. Given in full, the CDR3 is CASSRGLAGVIAYNEQFF.

In this sample, this clone turned up many times. The CDR3: CATSTRDRSYGYTF. Partial CDR3 DNA: TGTGCCACCAGCACCCGAGACAGGAGCTATGGC. The J gene is TRBJ1-2, the V gene TRBV15, with D possibly being TRBD1 (6 bases). From the germline J gene comes the end of the CDR3, since the read stops 3 residues before it. Germline V gene data show CDR1 as LNHNV and CDR2 as YYDKDF (reference sequence). V was trimmed by 4 bases and J by 4 bases, leaving 13 bases between them. CDR3 length: 14 residues.

There are many counts of this clone. The CDR3 extends 3 residues past the end of the read, so its final part is completed from the germline J gene. The V and J genes are TRBV4-2 and TRBJ2-1; the match to TRBD2 covers 12 bases. CDR3 size: 15 residues. Per germline, CDR1 LGHNA and CDR2 YNFKEQ. The V gene end was trimmed by 4 bases and the J gene end by 9 bases; junction bases not matched to a gene: 7. The covered CDR3 bases are TGTGCCAGCAGCCTCAGGACTAGCGGGGAAGTTGAG. Protein product: CASSLRTSGEVE. The CDR3 as a whole reads CASSLRTSGEVEQFF.

This clone has ten or more counts. The CDR3 end lies 3 residues beyond the end of the read and is filled in from the germline J gene. This chain links TRBV6-1 with TRBJ1-2; 8 bases agree with TRBD1. Germline CDR1 is MNHNS and CDR2 is SASEGT. The CDR3 sequence is 16 residues long. V lost 4 bases, J lost 5 bases, and 12 bases stayed unmatched. The CDR3 is CASSARPKQGGYGYTF. Incomplete CDR3 DNA: TGTGCCAGCAGTGCAAGACCCAAACAGGGGGGGTATGGC.

This clone has at least ten counts. Read sequence stops 3 residues before the CDR3 end, and the germline J gene provides the missing end. J is TRBJ1-2 and V is TRBV20-1, with a possible D match to TRBD1 (5 bases). V was pared by 4 bases and J by 4 bases, with 25 bases between. CDR1 is DFQATT and CDR2 is SNEGSKA in the germline V gene (reference sequence). The CDR3 is made up of 17 amino acids. CDR3 bases read: TGCAGTGCTACAAGTAGACGGCCCGGGGGGACGGGCTATGGC. It is translated as CSATSRRPGGTGYG. The full-length CDR3 reads as CSATSRRPGGTGYGYTF.

In this sample, this clone turned up many times. Sequencing ends 3 residues short of the CDR3 end; the germline J gene provides the rest. The chain links TRBV20-1 to TRBJ1-2, with 8 bases aligning to TRBD1. Germline values: CDR1 DFQATT, CDR2 SNEGSKA (reference sequence). There are 15 residues in the CDR3. J was trimmed by 4 bases and V by 2 bases; bases with no gene match: 9. The CDR3 sequence is CSARPLAGGGYGYTF. The CDR3 DNA, read in part, is TGCAGTGCTAGACCCCTCGCAGGGGGCGGCTATGGC.

The table lists this clone with many counts. Sequencing ends 3 residues short of the CDR3 end; the germline J gene provides the rest. The chain employs TRBV6-2 or TRBV6-3 and TRBJ2-1, with D unclear. Trimming took off 0 bases at V and 6 bases at J, with 9 bases between the two ends. Germline V CDR1 and CDR2: MNHEY, SVGEGT. The CDR3 covers 14 residues. This CDR3 is CASSYSLVFNEQFF. The CDR3 bases that were read are TGTGCCAGCAGTTACTCGCTAGTTTTCAATGAG.

There are many counts of this clone. The missing CDR3 end, 3 residues past where the read stops, is filled in from the germline J gene. V and J are TRBV16 and TRBJ2-7; D gene ambiguous. The CDR3 is 17 amino acids. Trimming stripped 0 bases from V and 1 base from J, with 16 bases between. Germline CDR1 reads KGHSY; CDR2 reads FQNENV. The covered CDR3 bases are TGTGCCAGCAGCCAATCTGGTTCGAAAATCGGTTCCTACGAG. It is translated as CASSQSGSKIGSYE. The CDR3 as a whole reads CASSQSGSKIGSYEQYF.

This clone was observed at least ten times. Read data end 3 residues before the CDR3 end; the end is taken from the germline J gene. This chain links TRBV5-1 with TRBJ1-4; 8 nucleotides match TRBD1. CDR1 and CDR2 (germline): SGHRS, YFSETQ. The CDR3 contains 14 residues. V trimming: 3 bases; J trimming: 4 bases; junction bases outside the gene matches: 2. The CDR3 reads CASSWTGSNEKLFF. The CDR3 bases that were read are TGCGCCAGCAGCTGGACAGGGAGTAATGAAAAA.

This clone was seen at least ten times. The CDR3 sequence is CASSKPGGPYEQYF. The CDR3 DNA, read in part, is TGTGCCAGCAGTAAACCAGGGGGGCCCTACGAG. This chain uses TRBV28 with TRBJ2-7; TRBD1 might be the D (7 bases). The sequence runs out 3 residues before the end of the CDR3; the remainder is reconstructed from the germline J gene. The germline V gene encodes CDR1 MDHEN and CDR2 SYDVKM. The CDR3 is 14 amino acids. Trimming removed 5 bases from V and 2 bases from J, with 13 bases in between.

Many counts were recorded for this clone. The read terminates 3 residues before the CDR3 end, so the remaining end is supplied by the germline J gene. The chain combines TRBV18 with TRBJ1-4, with 7 nucleotides matching TRBD1. The J segment lost 3 bases and the V segment lost 4 bases, leaving 5 bases of the junction unmatched. CDR3 length equals 15 residues. Germline V gene lookup returns CDR1 KGHSH and CDR2 LQKENI. The part of the CDR3 DNA that was read is TGTGCCAGCTCACGACAACAGGGGCCTAATGAAAAA. This codes for CASSRQQGPNEK. The whole CDR3 sequence is CASSRQQGPNEKLFF.